This passage covers 31 T cell receptor beta chains from one sample sequenced in a study of chemoradiotherapy in HPV16-positive cancers. TCRdb's table, derived via immunoSEQ multiplex PCR, lists solely in-frame clones and lacks some. Here the sample spans over 10,000 clones, 85% to 90% being singletons. Sequencing was performed on blood, taken from a patient who underwent chemoradiotherapy. These receptors were obtained from a human donor with HPV-associated anogenital cancer.

The chain couples TRBV7-8 to TRBJ2-1; tentatively, D is TRBD1 or TRBD2 (5 bases each). Germline V gene lookup returns CDR1 SGHVS and CDR2 FQNEAQ. V lost 1 base to trimming and J lost 0 bases, with 13 bases between them. This CDR3 is built from 17 residues. CDR3 residues: CASSLVRGLSSYNEQFF. The CDR3 nucleotides read TGTGCCAGCAGCTTAGTTCGGGGCCTAAGCTCCTACAATGAGCAGTTCTTC.

CDR3 DNA: TGCAGCGCCGGGACGGGAACAGGGGGCGAGCAGTACTTC. It codes for CSAGTGTGGEQYF. The chain is built from TRBV29-1 and TRBJ2-5, with 8 positions matching TRBD1. Gene TRBJ2-7 matches the end of the DNA better, so the J call may be wrong. The length of the CDR3 is 13 residues. CDR1 is SQVTM and CDR2 is ANQGSEA in the germline V gene.

This sequence joins TRBV19 and TRBJ2-1; D is possibly TRBD1 or TRBD2 (5 bases each). V shed 4 bases and J shed 0 bases, with 13 bases lying between them. The CDR3 contains 16 residues. Looked up from germline, CDR1 is LNHDA and CDR2 is SQIVND (reference sequence). CDR3 residues: CASSTQGGGSYNEQFF. In DNA form, the CDR3 reads TGTGCCAGTAGTACCCAGGGTGGGGGCTCCTACAATGAGCAGTTCTTC.

This chain uses TRBV29-1 with TRBJ2-3, with 7 nucleotides matching TRBD2. Germline V gene lookup returns CDR1 SQVTM and CDR2 ANQGSEA. V was pared by 7 bases and J by 14 bases, with 15 bases of the junction left unmatched. This CDR3 has 12 amino acids. The CDR3 region has the DNA TGCAGCGCTAGTGCCGGGACTAAGAACCGGTATTTT. As protein: CSASAGTKNRYF.

About this clone: The sample carries other DNA sequences with the same CDR3. The CDR3 is CASSLGGPLGNEQFF. The CDR3 DNA sequence: TGTGCCAGCAGCTTAGGGGGACCCCTGGGCAATGAGCAGTTCTTC. The chain uses TRBV7-9 and TRBJ2-1; D tentatively reads TRBD1 or TRBD2 (5 bases each). Trimming stripped 1 base from V and 6 bases from J, with 13 bases between. This CDR3 has 15 residues. CDR1 SEHNR and CDR2 FQNEAQ come from the germline V gene (reference sequence).

The rearrangement uses TRBV18 and TRBJ2-2; 13 bases are a match to TRBD2. The J segment lost 4 bases and the V segment lost 6 bases, leaving 5 bases of the junction unmatched. In germline, CDR1 is KGHSH, CDR2 LQKENI. The CDR3 is 16 amino acids. CDR3 DNA: TGTGCCAGCTCTAGACTAGCGGGAGGCGTCACCGGGGAGCTGTTTTTT. This translates into CASSRLAGGVTGELFF. The variable domain in full, completed from reference TRBV18 and TRBJ2-2, reads NAGVMQNPRHLVRRRGQEARLRCSPMKGHSHVYWYRQLPEEGLKFMVYLQKENIIDESGMPKERFSAEFPKEGPSILRIQQVVRGDSAAYFCASSRLAGGVTGELFFGEGSRLTVL.

The chain has TRBV6-6 and TRBJ1-5; possible D gene TRBD1, 5 bases. Germline CDR1 reads MNHNY; CDR2 reads SVGAGI (reference sequence). V was pared by 2 bases and J by 4 bases, with 9 bases between. The CDR3 totals 14 residues. CDR3 residues: CASSYVDKNQPQHF. CDR3 nucleotides: TGTGCCAGCAGTTACGTGGACAAGAATCAGCCCCAGCATTTT.

The rearrangement links TRBV9 to TRBJ2-3; D is possibly TRBD1 or TRBD2 (7 bases each). V lost 3 bases and J lost 4, with 21 bases in between. This CDR3 spans 17 amino acids. The V gene's germline CDR1 is SGDLS and CDR2 YYNGEE. CDR3 bases: TGTGCCAGCAGCGACGACAGGGCCCGGGGGGTCGCAGATACGCAGTATTTT. Translation gives CASSDDRARGVADTQYF.

This clone was counted a few times. V gene TRBV4-1 combines with J gene TRBJ2-1, with TRBD1 as a possible D gene (6 bases). The CDR3 is 14 amino acids. The germline V gene has CDR1 MGHRA and CDR2 YSYEKL. The V end was cut by 3 bases, the J end by 8 bases, with 14 bases between. CDR3 nucleotide sequence: TGCGCCAGCAGCCAGCCGACAGGAGTTCATGAGCAGTTCTTC. Translation gives CASSQPTGVHEQFF.

The chain carries TRBV6-1 and TRBJ2-7, with TRBD1 as a possible D gene (6 bases). CDR1 is MNHNS, CDR2 SASEGT, per germline. The V gene lost 3 bases and the J gene lost 5 bases, with 11 bases spanning the gap. The CDR3 spans 13 residues. CDR3 amino acids: CASSDQGIDEQYF. The CDR3 nucleotides are TGTGCCAGCAGTGACCAGGGGATCGACGAGCAGTACTTC.

This chain uses TRBV19 with TRBJ2-1, with 9 bases aligning to TRBD1. Germline V gene data show CDR1 as LNHDA and CDR2 as SQIVND (reference sequence). J was trimmed by 6 bases and V by 2 bases; bases with no gene match: 8. The CDR3 loop spans 16 amino acids. CDR3 bases: TGTGCCAGTAGTATAATCCGAGGACAGGGGATCAATGAGCAGTTCTTC. Amino acid sequence: CASSIIRGQGINEQFF.

This chain links TRBV6-5 with TRBJ1-2; D gene uncertain. The CDR3 runs to 15 residues. Germline CDR1 reads MNHEY; CDR2 reads SVGAGI. V lost 0 bases, J lost 8 bases, and 16 bases lay in between. The CDR3 reads CASSYSGNAALGYTF. The CDR3 DNA reads TGTGCCAGCAGTTACTCTGGGAACGCCGCCCTCGGCTACACCTTC.

This clone was counted a few times. J is TRBJ2-2 and V is TRBV5-6, with D possibly TRBD1 on 6 matching bases. V lost 4 bases to trimming and J lost 6 bases, with 16 bases between them. Germline values: CDR1 SGHDT, CDR2 YYEEEE. The CDR3 is made up of 15 amino acids. The CDR3 DNA is TGTGCCAGCAGCCGCGTGTGGGGGCTACCCGGGGAGCTGTTTTTT. Amino acids: CASSRVWGLPGELFF.

The gene calls are TRBV7-3 and TRBJ2-2; 12 positions match TRBD2. The trim removed 2 bases at V and 0 bases at J, leaving 4 bases unmatched. This CDR3 contains 18 residues. CDR1 and CDR2 from the germline V gene are SGHTA and FQGTGA. DNA for the CDR3: TGTGCCAGCAGCTTAGGGGGACTAGCGGGCGCGAACACCGGGGAGCTGTTTTTT. This sequence encodes CASSLGGLAGANTGELFF. The full variable domain, its missing parts supplied by reference TRBV7-3 and TRBJ2-2, is GAGVSQTPSNKVTEKGKYVELRCDPISGHTALYWYRQSLGQGPEFLIYFQGTGAADDSGLPNDRFFAVRPEGSVSTLKIQRTERGDSAVYLCASSLGGLAGANTGELFFGEGSRLTVL.

The rearrangement uses TRBV2 and TRBJ2-5, with 8 bases fitting TRBD1. V lost 6 bases and J lost 5; bases outside the gene matches: 5. From germline, CDR1 is SNHLY and CDR2 FYNNEI. The CDR3 spans 13 residues. Written as DNA, the CDR3 is TGTGCCAGCAGCGCCACAGGGGGGGAGACCCAGTACTTC. Its protein product is CASSATGGETQYF.

The chain joins TRBV7-9 to TRBJ2-6; D is possibly TRBD1 or TRBD2 (5 bases each). The V gene's germline CDR1 is SEHNR and CDR2 FQNEAQ (reference sequence). Between the trimmed V and J ends, which lost 3 bases and 0 bases, there was a span of 12 bases. CDR3 size: 17 residues. CDR3 sequence (DNA): TGTGCCAGCAGCTTGGGACGGGTTGACTCTGGGGCCAACGTCCTGACTTTC. Protein: CASSLGRVDSGANVLTF.

J is TRBJ2-6 and V is TRBV9; no firm D call. The CDR3 contains 14 residues. The germline V gene encodes CDR1 SGDLS and CDR2 YYNGEE. V lost 4 bases to trimming and J lost 3 bases, with 8 bases between them. The CDR3 sequence: CASSPFHGANVLTF. Written as DNA, the CDR3 is TGTGCCAGCAGCCCATTTCATGGGGCCAACGTCCTGACTTTC.

The rearrangement links TRBV29-1 to TRBJ2-3; tentatively, D is TRBD1 (6 bases). The V end lost 4 bases, the J end lost 9 bases, and 11 bases lay between the germline ends. This CDR3 contains 11 residues. CDR1 and CDR2 (germline): SQVTM, ANQGSEA. CDR3 nucleotides: TGCAGCGTTGGCGGAGACAGGACGCAGTATTTT. Residues: CSVGGDRTQYF.

The chain recombines TRBV4-3 with TRBJ2-1; D ambiguous. The CDR3 sequence is 13 residues long. Germline V gives CDR1 LGHNA, CDR2 YSLEER. Trimming cost V 0 bases and J 5 bases, with 5 bases left between them. The CDR3 DNA reads as TGCGCCAGCAGCCAAGAGGGCGACAATGAGCAGTTCTTC. This encodes CASSQEGDNEQFF.

This clone was detected only once. The V and J genes are TRBV7-2 and TRBJ1-3; TRBD1 might be the D (5 bases). Germline CDR1 reads SGHTA; CDR2 reads FQGNSA. Trimming took 3 bases from V and 0 from J, leaving 9 bases between them. The CDR3 has 15 residues. Here the CDR3 reads CASSLGVSSGNTIYF. In DNA, the CDR3 is TGTGCCAGCAGCTTGGGGGTTTCCTCTGGAAACACCATATATTTT.

The chain is built from TRBV28 and TRBJ1-1; 11 positions match TRBD1. There are 14 residues in the CDR3. The germline CDR1 and CDR2 sequences are MDHEN and SYDVKM. Trimming at V came to 3 bases and at J to 7 bases, leaving 4 bases not matched to a gene. CDR3 bases: TGTGCCAGCAGTTTGGACAGGGGGCCGGGTGAAGCTTTCTTT. It yields the protein CASSLDRGPGEAFF.

Only one count was recorded for this clone. The rearrangement joins TRBV19 to TRBJ2-1; possible D gene TRBD2, 5 bases. The CDR3 is 18 amino acids. The germline CDR1 and CDR2 sequences are LNHDA and SQIVND (reference sequence). Trimming removed 3 bases at V and 6 bases at J, with 24 bases between. As DNA, the CDR3 is TGTGCCAGTAGTATCGGATATAGGACTCAAAGAGGGTCCAATGAGCAGTTCTTC. Translating it yields CASSIGYRTQRGSNEQFF. The full variable domain, its missing parts supplied by reference TRBV19 and TRBJ2-1, is DGGITQSPKYLFRKEGQNVTLSCEQNLNHDAMYWYRQDPGQGLRLIYYSQIVNDFQKGDIAEGYSVSREKKESFPLTVTSAQKNPTAFYLCASSIGYRTQRGSNEQFFGPGTRLTVL.

This rearrangement joins TRBV18 to TRBJ2-7; no firm D call. Germline V gene data show CDR1 as KGHSH and CDR2 as LQKENI. This CDR3 has 13 amino acids. V dropped 3 bases and J dropped 8 bases, with 14 bases sitting between them. CDR3: CASSPPGHFQQYF. The CDR3 region has the DNA TGTGCCAGCTCACCCCCGGGCCATTTCCAGCAGTACTTC.

The chain is built from TRBV7-3 and TRBJ1-3; unclear D gene. V was shortened by 0 bases and J by 0 bases, with 9 bases between the two germline ends. Germline V CDR1 and CDR2: SGHTA, FQGTGA. CDR3 length equals 16 residues. In DNA form, the CDR3 reads TGTGCCAGCAGCTTAACGGGCGGGAGCTCTGGAAACACCATATATTTT. This translates into CASSLTGGSSGNTIYF.

A single count supports this clone. This chain links TRBV18 with TRBJ2-1; no clear D. Germline lookup yields CDR1 KGHSH and CDR2 LQKENI. Trimming removed 2 bases from V and 0 bases from J, with 11 bases in between. The CDR3 runs 16 residues. The CDR3: CASSPGWLSSYNEQFF. The DNA for the CDR3 is TGTGCCAGCTCACCAGGGTGGCTAAGCTCCTACAATGAGCAGTTCTTC.

The J gene is TRBJ1-5, the V gene TRBV7-8; D unclear. This CDR3 region has 14 residues. Trimming shortened V by 2 bases and J by 4 bases, and 9 bases separated the two germline ends. Germline V gene data show CDR1 as SGHVS and CDR2 as FQNEAQ. This CDR3 reads CASSLTGKNQPQHF. CDR3 coding DNA: TGTGCCAGCAGCTTAACTGGAAAAAATCAGCCCCAGCATTTT.

The CDR3 nucleotides are TGCGCCAGCACCATGACAGGGGGGGTGGGGGACACTGAAGCTTTCTTT. Its translation is CASTMTGGVGDTEAFF. The J gene is TRBJ1-1, the V gene TRBV4-1, with TRBD1 matching over 9 bases. With V trimmed by 7 bases and J by 3 bases, 12 bases remained unmatched. The CDR3 is 16 amino acids. Germline V gene lookup returns CDR1 MGHRA and CDR2 YSYEKL.

J is TRBJ1-2 and V is TRBV4-3; 8 nucleotides match TRBD1. Germline CDR1 reads LGHNA; CDR2 reads YSLEER. CDR3 length equals 15 residues. V was clipped by 2 bases and J by 1 base; unmatched bases: 3. The CDR3: CASSQQGAGNYGYTF. CDR3 sequence (DNA): TGCGCCAGCAGCCAACAGGGGGCTGGTAACTATGGCTACACCTTC.

The rearrangement uses TRBV27 and TRBJ2-7; TRBD1 matches at 10 bases. The CDR3 is 15 residues long. Germline V gene data show CDR1 as MNHEY and CDR2 as SMNVEV (reference sequence). Unmatched junction bases numbered 7, after V lost 5 bases and J lost 3 bases. CDR3 loop: CASSPLTGGSYEQYF. The CDR3 nucleotides are TGTGCCAGCAGTCCACTGACAGGGGGCAGCTACGAGCAGTACTTC.

The chain joins TRBV7-2 to TRBJ1-1; D unclear. V was shortened by 5 bases and J by 5 bases, with 15 bases between the two germline ends. The CDR3 is 14 residues long. The germline CDR1 and CDR2 sequences are SGHTA and FQGNSA. CDR3 amino acids: CASSPQALGTEAFF. The CDR3 DNA follows: TGTGCCAGCAGCCCCCAAGCCCTGGGGACTGAAGCTTTCTTT.

The rearrangement uses TRBV6-5 and TRBJ2-3, with 8 bases aligning to TRBD2. The CDR3 totals 15 residues. The ends lost 6 bases at V and 3 bases at J; junction bases unmatched: 8. CDR1 and CDR2 from the germline V gene are MNHEY and SVGAGI. The CDR3 spells CASRANSGITDTQYF. CDR3 bases: TGTGCCAGCAGAGCTAATAGCGGGATAACAGATACGCAGTATTTT.